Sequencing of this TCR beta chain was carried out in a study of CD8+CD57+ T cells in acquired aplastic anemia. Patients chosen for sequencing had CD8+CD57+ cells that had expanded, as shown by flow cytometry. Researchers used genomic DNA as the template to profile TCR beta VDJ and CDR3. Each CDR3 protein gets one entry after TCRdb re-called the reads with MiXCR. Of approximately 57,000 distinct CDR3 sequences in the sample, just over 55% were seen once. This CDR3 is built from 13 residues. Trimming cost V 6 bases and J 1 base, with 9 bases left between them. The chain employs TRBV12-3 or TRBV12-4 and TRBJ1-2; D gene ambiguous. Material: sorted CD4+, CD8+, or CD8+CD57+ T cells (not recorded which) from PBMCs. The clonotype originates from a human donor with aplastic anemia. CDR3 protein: CASSTGINYGYTF. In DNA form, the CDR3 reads TGTGCCAGCAGCACGGGCATTAACTATGGCTACACCTTC.